This T cell receptor (beta chain) was found in a study of blood T cell repertoires in COVID-19 (dated by TCRdb to the early 2020s). Regarding the complete study: Samples covering the acute and convalescent phases of COVID-19 were provided by collaborators in the United States, Italy and Spain. The material from the prospective study consisted of cDNA or gDNA derived from T cells, B-cell-depleted T cells, or PBMCs. Samples came from the ongoing ImmuneRACE study (first 160 participants) plus 1,254 subjects from 6 global collaborators. HLA class I and class II types, where available, came from metadata supplied by the sample provider rather than from assay-based typing. A freely available public database, intended as a resource for researchers studying the immune response to SARS-CoV-2, is where the repertoires were released. Deeply sampled blood TCRbeta repertoires from subjects exposed to, actively infected with, or recovered from COVID-19 were included in the dataset. A de-identified subject ID, COVID-19 status, age in years and sex were almost always included in the sample metadata. General conclusions and limits of the study: The quantity of clinical and demographic metadata differed by source and by participant and was supplied without curation.

CDR1 and CDR2 were assigned from the germline V gene as MRHNA and SNTAGT. From the cysteine through the phenylalanine, the CDR3 covers 15 amino acids. The DNA shown is the 45-base CDR3, in frame from base 1. The V end gives up 3 bases and the J end 4 bases, leaving 6 bases in the junction not matched to a gene. TCRbeta CDR3 regions were amplified from genomic DNA using the immunoSEQ Assay, a bias-controlled multiplex PCR. The authors' pipeline ran thus. The number of nucleated cells in each sample was estimated from the amplification of reference gene primers within the assay. To quantify the absolute abundance of each unique TCRbeta CDR3 rearrangement, sequence reads were collapsed and filtered. For each sample, productive Simpson clonality was calculated as the square root of Simpson's diversity index across productive rearrangements. As stored in TCRdb, this immuneACCESS dataset retains in-frame rearrangements with V and J assigned. A fraction of the clones does not appear; measured against another copy, unresolved V genes explain less than half of the discrepancy, and the remainder lacks a known reason. V, J and clone size are taken as reported in that table, and D and trimming were inferred from the DNA itself. The sample has approximately 190,000 clones on record, 65% to 85% of them singletons. In total, the top ten clones hold under 5.5% of the sample.

Concerning this clone itself: Its antigen is still unknown. The input lacks base qualities; no much larger clone sits a single base away.

Collaborating institutions collected whole blood in K2EDTA tubes following their own protocols. For TCRbeta analysis, collaborators shipped samples in one of three forms: frozen whole blood, isolated PBMCs, or DNA extracted from either of those sample types. The TCR was taken from a woman younger than 45 with acute or convalescent COVID-19. Sequenced input: peripheral blood. The chain is encoded by TRBV6-4 joined to TRBJ1-2; TRBD1 matches 9 bases in the middle. The nucleotides are TGTGCCAGCAGTGAAACAGGGGGCAGGAGCTATGGCTACACCTTC. Its amino acids are CASSETGGRSYGYTF.